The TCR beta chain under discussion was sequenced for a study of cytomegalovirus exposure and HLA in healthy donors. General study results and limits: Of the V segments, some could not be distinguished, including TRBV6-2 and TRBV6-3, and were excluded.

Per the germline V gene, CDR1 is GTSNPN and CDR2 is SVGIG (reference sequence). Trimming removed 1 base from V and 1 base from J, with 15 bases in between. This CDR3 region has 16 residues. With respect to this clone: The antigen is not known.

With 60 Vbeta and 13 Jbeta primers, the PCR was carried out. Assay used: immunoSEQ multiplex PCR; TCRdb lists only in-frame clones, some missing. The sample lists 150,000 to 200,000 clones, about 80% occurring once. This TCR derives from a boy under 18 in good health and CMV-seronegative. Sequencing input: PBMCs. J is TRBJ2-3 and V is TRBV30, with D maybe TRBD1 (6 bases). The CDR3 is CAWSATGQPGTDTQYF. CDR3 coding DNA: TGTGCCTGGAGTGCCACAGGACAGCCGGGCACAGATACGCAGTATTTT.